The entry that follows covers one TCR beta chain sequence. Patients had newly diagnosed, untreated stage II-IVA oral cavity squamous cell carcinoma. TCRdb's copy holds only in-frame clones and misses some; the assay was immunoSEQ multiplex PCR. The sample lists around 17,000 clones, roughly three fifths occurring once. CDR3 length equals 15 residues. V was clipped by 1 base and J by 1 base; unmatched bases: 3. Germline V gene lookup returns CDR1 LGHNA and CDR2 YNFKEQ. These data are taken from a study of neoadjuvant anti-PD-1 for oral cavity cancer. Material: PBMCs, obtained before nivolumab (anti-PD-1) treatment. The rearrangement links TRBV4-2 to TRBJ2-7; 8 bases map to TRBD2. This receptor was identified in a person aged 35-80 years with oral cavity squamous cell carcinoma. The CDR3 region has the DNA TGTGCCAGCAGCCAAGTGCAGCGGGAGTCCTACGAGCAGTACTTC. It codes for CASSQVQRESYEQYF.